This T cell receptor beta chain was retrieved from a study of blood T cell repertoires in COVID-19. Overall study: Some COVID-19 samples were acute and others convalescent; all came from the United States, Italy and Spain.

This clone appeared a few times. Assay: immunoSEQ multiplex PCR; the TCRdb copy retains only in-frame clones and omits some. There are some 240,000 clones in the sample; around 88% occur only once, and roughly 3.3% lies in the top ten. CDR3 length equals 13 residues. Germline V gene data show CDR1 as SGHKS and CDR2 as YYEKEE (reference sequence). Trimming pared 1 base from V and 5 bases from J, leaving 10 bases between. The receptor was derived from a woman aged 40-49 years with acute COVID-19. J is TRBJ2-7 and V is TRBV5-5, with D perhaps TRBD1 (5 bases). Sequencing was carried out using PBMCs or T cells enriched from blood (not recorded which). The CDR3 spells CASSLFQGHEQYF. The CDR3 DNA reads TGTGCCAGCAGCTTGTTCCAGGGCCACGAGCAGTACTTC.